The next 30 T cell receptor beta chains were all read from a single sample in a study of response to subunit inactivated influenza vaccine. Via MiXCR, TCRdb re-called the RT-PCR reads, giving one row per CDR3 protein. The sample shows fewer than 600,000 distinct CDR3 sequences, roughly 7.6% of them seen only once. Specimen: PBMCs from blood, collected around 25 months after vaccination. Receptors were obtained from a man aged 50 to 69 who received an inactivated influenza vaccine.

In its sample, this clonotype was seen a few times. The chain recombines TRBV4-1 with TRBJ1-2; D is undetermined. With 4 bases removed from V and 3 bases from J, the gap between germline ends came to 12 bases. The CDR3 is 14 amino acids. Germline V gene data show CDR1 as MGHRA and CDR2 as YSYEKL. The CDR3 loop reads CASSPLAADYGYTF. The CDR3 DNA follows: TGCGCCAGCAGCCCCCTGGCAGCAGACTATGGCTACACCTTC.

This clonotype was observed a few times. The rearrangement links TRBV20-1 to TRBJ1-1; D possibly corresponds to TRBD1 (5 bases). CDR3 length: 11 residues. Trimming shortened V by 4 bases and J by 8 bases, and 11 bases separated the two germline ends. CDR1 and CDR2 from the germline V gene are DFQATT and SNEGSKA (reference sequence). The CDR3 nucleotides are TGCAGTGCTAAATCAGGGATGGAAGCTTTCTTT. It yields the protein CSAKSGMEAFF.

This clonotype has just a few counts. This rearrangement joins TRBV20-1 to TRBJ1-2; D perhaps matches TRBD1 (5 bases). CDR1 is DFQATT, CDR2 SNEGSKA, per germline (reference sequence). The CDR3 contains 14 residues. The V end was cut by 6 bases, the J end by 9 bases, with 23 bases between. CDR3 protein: CSATGPGGDDRYTF. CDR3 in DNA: TGCAGTGCAACAGGTCCGGGCGGCGATGATCGCTACACCTTC.

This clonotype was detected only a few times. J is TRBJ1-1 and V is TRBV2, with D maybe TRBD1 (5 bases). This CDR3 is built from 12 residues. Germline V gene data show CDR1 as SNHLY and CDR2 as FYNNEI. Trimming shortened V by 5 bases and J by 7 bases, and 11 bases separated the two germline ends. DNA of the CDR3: TGTGCCAGCAGTCCGGGGGAGATTGAAGCTTTCTTT. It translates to CASSPGEIEAFF.

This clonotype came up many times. CDR3 in DNA: TGTGCTAGTGGTTTGGTAACCACAGGGGGCAGGGGCTCCTACAATGAGCAGTTCTTC. It codes for CASGLVTTGGRGSYNEQFF. J is TRBJ2-1 and V is TRBV12-5, with 9 bases fitting TRBD1. With 0 bases clipped from V and 0 bases from J, the junction kept 9 bases outside the gene matches. The length of the CDR3 is 19 residues. Germline CDR1 LGHNT, CDR2 FRNRAP.

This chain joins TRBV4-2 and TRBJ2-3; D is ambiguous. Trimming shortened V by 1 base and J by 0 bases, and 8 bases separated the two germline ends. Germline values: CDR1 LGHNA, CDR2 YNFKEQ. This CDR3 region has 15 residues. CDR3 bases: TGTGCCAGCAGCCAAGGTTTGACTAGCACAGATACGCAGTATTTT. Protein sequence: CASSQGLTSTDTQYF.

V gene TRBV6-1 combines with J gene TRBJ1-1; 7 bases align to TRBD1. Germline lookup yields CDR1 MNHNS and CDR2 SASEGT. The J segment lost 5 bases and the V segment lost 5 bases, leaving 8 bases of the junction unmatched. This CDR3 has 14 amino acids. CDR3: CASSRLTGKTEAFF. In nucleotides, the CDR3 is TGTGCCAGCAGTCGTCTGACAGGGAAAACTGAAGCTTTCTTT.

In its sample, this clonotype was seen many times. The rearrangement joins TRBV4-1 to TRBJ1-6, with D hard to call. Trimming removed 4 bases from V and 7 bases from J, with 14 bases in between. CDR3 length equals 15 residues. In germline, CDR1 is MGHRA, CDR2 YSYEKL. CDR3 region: CASSLPGRLNSPLHF. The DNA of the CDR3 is TGCGCCAGCAGCCTCCCTGGCCGTTTGAATTCACCCCTCCACTTT.

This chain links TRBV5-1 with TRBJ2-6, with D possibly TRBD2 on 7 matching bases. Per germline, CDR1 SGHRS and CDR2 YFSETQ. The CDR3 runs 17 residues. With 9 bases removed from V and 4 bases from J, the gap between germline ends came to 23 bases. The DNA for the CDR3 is TGCGCCACCCTCCTGGGGGGGCGAGGACCCGGGGCCAACGTCCTGACTTTC. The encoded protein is CATLLGGRGPGANVLTF.

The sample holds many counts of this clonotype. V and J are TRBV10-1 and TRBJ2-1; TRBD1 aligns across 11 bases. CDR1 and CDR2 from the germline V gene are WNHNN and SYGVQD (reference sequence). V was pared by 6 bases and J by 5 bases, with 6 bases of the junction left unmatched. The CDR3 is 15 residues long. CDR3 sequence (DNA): TGCGCCAGCAGCGCCGGGACAGGGGGGGACAATGAGCAGTTCTTC. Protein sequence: CASSAGTGGDNEQFF.

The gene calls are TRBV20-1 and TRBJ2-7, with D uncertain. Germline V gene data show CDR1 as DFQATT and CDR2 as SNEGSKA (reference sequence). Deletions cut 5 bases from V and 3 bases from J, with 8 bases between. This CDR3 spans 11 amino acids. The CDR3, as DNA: TGCAGTGCTTTACGGCACTACGAGCAGTACTTC. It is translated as CSALRHYEQYF.

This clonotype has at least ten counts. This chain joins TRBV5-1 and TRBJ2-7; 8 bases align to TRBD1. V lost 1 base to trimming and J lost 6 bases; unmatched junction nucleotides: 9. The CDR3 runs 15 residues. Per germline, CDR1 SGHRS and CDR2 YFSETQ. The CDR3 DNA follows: TGCGCCAGCAGCTTGCGGACAGGGAGTAGCGGCGAGCAGTACTTC. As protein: CASSLRTGSSGEQYF. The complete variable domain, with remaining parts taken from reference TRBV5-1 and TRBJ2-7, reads KAGVTQTPRYLIKTRGQQVTLSCSPISGHRSVSWYQQTPGQGLQFLFEYFSETQRNKGNFPGRFSGRQFSNSRSEMNVSTLELGDSALYLCASSLRTGSSGEQYFGPGTRLTVT.

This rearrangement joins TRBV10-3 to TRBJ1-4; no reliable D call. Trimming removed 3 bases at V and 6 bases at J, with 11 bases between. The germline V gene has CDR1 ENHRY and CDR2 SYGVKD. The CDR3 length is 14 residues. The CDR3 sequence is CAISDRLPDEKLFF. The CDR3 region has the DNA TGTGCCATCAGTGACCGACTACCAGATGAAAAACTGTTTTTT.

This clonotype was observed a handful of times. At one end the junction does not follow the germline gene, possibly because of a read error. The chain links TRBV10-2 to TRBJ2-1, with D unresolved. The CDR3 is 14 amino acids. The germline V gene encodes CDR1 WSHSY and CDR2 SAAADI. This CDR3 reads CASREPAPAGEQFF. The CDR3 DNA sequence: TGCGCCAGCCGTGAACCGGCTCCTGCAGGTGAGCAGTTCTTC.

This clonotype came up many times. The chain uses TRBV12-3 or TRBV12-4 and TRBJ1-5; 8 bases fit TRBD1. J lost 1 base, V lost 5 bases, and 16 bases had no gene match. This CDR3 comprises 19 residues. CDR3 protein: CASSASVGQGRGSNQPQHF. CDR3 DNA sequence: TGTGCCAGCAGTGCCTCCGTAGGACAGGGAAGGGGGAGCAATCAGCCCCAGCATTTT.

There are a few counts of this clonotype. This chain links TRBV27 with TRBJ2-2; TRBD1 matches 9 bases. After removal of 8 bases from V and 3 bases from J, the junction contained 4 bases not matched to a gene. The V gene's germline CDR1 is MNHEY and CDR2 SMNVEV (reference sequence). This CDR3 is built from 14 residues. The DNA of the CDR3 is TGTGCCAGCGGATGGACAGGGGACACCGGGGAGCTGTTTTTT. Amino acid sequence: CASGWTGDTGELFF.

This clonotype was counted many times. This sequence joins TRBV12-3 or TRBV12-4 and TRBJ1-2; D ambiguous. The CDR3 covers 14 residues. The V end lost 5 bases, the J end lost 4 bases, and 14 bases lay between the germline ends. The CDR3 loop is CASSPSSGRYGYTF. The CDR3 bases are TGTGCCAGCAGTCCGAGCTCCGGGCGCTATGGCTACACCTTC.

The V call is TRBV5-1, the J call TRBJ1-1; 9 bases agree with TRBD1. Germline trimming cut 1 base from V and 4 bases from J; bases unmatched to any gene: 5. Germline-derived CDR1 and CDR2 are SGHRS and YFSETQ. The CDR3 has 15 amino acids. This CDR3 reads CASSLTGGVGTEAFF. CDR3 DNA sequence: TGCGCCAGCAGCTTGACAGGGGGCGTCGGCACTGAAGCTTTCTTT. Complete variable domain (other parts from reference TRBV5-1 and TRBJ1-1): KAGVTQTPRYLIKTRGQQVTLSCSPISGHRSVSWYQQTPGQGLQFLFEYFSETQRNKGNFPGRFSGRQFSNSRSEMNVSTLELGDSALYLCASSLTGGVGTEAFFGQGTRLTVV.

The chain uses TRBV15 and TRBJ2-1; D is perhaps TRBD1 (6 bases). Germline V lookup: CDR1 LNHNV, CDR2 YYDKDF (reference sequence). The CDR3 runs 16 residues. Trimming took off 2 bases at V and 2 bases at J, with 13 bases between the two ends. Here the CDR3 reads CATSRRDTLTYNEQFF. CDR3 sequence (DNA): TGTGCCACCAGCAGAAGGGACACCCTAACCTACAATGAGCAGTTCTTC. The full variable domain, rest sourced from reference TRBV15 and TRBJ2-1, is DAMVIQNPRYQVTQFGKPVTLSCSQTLNHNVMYWYQQKSSQAPKLLFHYYDKDFNNEADTPDNFQSRRPNTSFCFLDIRSPGLGDTAMYLCATSRRDTLTYNEQFFGPGTRLTVL.

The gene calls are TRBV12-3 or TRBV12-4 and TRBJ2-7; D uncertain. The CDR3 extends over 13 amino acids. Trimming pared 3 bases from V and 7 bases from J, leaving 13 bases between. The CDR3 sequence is CASSLGNPGEQYF. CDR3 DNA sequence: TGTGCCAGCAGTTTGGGCAACCCTGGGGAGCAGTACTTC.

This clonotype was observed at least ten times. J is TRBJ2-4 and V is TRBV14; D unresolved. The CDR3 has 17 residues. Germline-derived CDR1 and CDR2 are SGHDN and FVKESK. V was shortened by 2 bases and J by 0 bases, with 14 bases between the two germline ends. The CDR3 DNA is TGTGCCAGCAGCCAAATGGGCATCTCCCTAGCCAAAAACATTCAGTACTTC. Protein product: CASSQMGISLAKNIQYF.

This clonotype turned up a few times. The CDR3 nucleotides are TGTGCCAGCAGTGAAGGACAGGGGGACTCCTACGAGCAGTACTTC. Amino acid sequence: CASSEGQGDSYEQYF. This chain connects TRBV2 to TRBJ2-7, with 9 positions matching TRBD1. Losses at the gene ends were 1 base for V and 0 bases for J; bases not matched to a gene: 1. The CDR3 loop spans 15 amino acids. Per germline, CDR1 SNHLY and CDR2 FYNNEI. Full variable domain (outside the CDR3, taken from reference TRBV2 and TRBJ2-7): EPEVTQTPSHQVTQMGQEVILRCVPISNHLYFYWYRQILGQKVEFLVSFYNNEISEKSEIFDDQFSVERPDGSNFTLKIRSTKLEDSAMYFCASSEGQGDSYEQYFGPGTRLTVT.

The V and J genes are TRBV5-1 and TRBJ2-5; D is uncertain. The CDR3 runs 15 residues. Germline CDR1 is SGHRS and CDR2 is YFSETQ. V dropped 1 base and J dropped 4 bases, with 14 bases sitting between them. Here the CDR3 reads CASSLFAANSETQYF. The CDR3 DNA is TGCGCCAGCAGCTTGTTTGCGGCCAACTCAGAGACCCAGTACTTC.

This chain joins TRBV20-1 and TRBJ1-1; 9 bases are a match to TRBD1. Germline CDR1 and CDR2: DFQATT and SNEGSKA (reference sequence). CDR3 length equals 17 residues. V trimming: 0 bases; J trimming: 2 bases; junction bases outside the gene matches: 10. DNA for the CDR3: TGCAGTGCTAGAGACCCCCGGACAGGGGTTTACAACACTGAAGCTTTCTTT. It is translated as CSARDPRTGVYNTEAFF.

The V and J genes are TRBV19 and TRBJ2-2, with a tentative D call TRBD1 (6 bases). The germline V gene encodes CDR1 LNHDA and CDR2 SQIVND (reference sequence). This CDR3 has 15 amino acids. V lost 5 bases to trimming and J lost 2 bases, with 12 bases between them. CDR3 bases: TGTGCCAGTAGTGACCCGGGACATAACACCGGGGAGCTGTTTTTT. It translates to CASSDPGHNTGELFF.

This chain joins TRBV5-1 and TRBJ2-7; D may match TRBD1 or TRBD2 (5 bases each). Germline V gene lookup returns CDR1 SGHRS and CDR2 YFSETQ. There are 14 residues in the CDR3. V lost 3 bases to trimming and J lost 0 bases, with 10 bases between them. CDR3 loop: CASSSGPGSYEQYF. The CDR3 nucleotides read TGCGCCAGCAGCTCGGGACCGGGCTCCTACGAGCAGTACTTC.

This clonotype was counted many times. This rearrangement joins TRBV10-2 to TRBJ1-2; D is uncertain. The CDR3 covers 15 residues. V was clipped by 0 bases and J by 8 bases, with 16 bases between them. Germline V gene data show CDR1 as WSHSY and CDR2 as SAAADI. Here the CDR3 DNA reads TGCGCCAGCAGTGAGTCTTGGGCCTCGTCCGCGGGCTACACCTTC. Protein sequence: CASSESWASSAGYTF.

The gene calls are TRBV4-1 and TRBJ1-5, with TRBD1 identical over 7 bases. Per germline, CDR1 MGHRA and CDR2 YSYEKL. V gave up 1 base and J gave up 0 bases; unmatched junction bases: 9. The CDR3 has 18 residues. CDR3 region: CASSQGQGGVDSNQPQHF. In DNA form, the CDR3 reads TGCGCCAGCAGCCAAGGACAGGGAGGGGTTGATAGCAATCAGCCCCAGCATTTT.

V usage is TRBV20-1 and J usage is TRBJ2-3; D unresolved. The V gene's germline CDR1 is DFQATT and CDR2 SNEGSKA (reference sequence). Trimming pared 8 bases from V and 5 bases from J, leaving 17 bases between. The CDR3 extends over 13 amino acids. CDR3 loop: CSTNKAPGDTQYF. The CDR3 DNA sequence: TGCAGTACAAATAAGGCCCCCGGAGATACGCAGTATTTT.

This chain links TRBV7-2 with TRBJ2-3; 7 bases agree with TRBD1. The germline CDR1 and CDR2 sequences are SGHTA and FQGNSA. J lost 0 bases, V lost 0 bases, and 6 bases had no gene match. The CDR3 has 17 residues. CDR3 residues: CASSLALVTGSTDTQYF. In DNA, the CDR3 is TGTGCCAGCAGCTTAGCTCTCGTGACAGGGAGCACAGATACGCAGTATTTT.